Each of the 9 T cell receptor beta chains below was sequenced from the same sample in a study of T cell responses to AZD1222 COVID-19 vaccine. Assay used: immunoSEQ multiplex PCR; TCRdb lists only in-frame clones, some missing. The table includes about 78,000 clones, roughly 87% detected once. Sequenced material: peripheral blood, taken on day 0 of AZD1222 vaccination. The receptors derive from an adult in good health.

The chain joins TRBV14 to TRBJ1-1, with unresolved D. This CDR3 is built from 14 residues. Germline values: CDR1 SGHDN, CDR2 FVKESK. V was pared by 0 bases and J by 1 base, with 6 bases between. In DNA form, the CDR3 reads TGTGCCAGCAGCCAAGATTTGGGGAACACTGAAGCTTTCTTT. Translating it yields CASSQDLGNTEAFF.

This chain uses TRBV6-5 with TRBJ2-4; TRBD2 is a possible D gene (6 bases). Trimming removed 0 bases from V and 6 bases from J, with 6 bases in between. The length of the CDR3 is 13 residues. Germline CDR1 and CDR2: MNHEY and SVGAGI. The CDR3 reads CASSYSEGNIQYF. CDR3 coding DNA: TGTGCCAGCAGTTACTCGGAGGGAAACATTCAGTACTTC.

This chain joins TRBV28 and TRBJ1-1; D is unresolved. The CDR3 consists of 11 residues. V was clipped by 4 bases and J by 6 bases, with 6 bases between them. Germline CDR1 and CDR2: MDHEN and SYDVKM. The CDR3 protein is CASSSDAEAFF. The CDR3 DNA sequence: TGTGCCAGCAGTTCGGACGCTGAAGCTTTCTTT.

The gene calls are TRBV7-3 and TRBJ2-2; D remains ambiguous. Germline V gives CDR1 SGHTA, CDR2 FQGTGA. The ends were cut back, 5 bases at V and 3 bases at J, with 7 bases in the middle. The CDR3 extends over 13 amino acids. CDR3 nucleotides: TGTGCCAGCAGCCCAGTACACACCGGGGAGCTGTTTTTT. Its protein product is CASSPVHTGELFF. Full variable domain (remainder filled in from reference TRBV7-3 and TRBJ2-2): GAGVSQTPSNKVTEKGKYVELRCDPISGHTALYWYRQSLGQGPEFLIYFQGTGAADDSGLPNDRFFAVRPEGSVSTLKIQRTERGDSAVYLCASSPVHTGELFFGEGSRLTVL.

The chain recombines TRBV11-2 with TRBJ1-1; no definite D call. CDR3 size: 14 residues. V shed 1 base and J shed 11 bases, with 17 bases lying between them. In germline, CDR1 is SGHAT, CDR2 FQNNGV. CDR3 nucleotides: TGTGCCAGCAGCTTAGCCGCCCGGTCGTTGGTGGCTTTCTTT. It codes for CASSLAARSLVAFF.

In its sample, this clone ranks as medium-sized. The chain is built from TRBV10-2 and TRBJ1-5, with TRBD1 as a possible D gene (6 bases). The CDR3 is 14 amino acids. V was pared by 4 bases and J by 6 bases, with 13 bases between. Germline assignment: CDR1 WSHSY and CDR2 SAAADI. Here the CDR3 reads CASSALGQRQPQHF. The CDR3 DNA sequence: TGCGCCAGCAGTGCCCTCGGACAGCGTCAGCCCCAGCATTTT.

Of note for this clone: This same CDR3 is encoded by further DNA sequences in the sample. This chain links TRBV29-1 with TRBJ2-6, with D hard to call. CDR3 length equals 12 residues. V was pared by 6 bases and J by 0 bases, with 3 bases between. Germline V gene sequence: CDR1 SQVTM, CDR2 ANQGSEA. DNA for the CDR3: TGCAGCGTACGCTCTGGGGCCAACGTCCTGACTTTC. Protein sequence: CSVRSGANVLTF. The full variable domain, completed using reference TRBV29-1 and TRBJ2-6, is SAVISQKPSRDICQRGTSLTIQCQVDSQVTMMFWYRQQPGQSLTLIATANQGSEATYESGFVIDKFPISRPNLTFSTLTVSNMSPEDSSIYLCSVRSGANVLTFGAGSRLTVL.

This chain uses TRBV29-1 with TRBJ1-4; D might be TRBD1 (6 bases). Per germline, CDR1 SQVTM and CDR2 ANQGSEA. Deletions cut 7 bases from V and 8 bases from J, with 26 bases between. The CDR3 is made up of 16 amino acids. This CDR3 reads CSARGAADPGGEKLFF. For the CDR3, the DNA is TGCAGCGCCCGGGGGGCGGCTGATCCAGGAGGAGAAAAACTGTTTTTT.

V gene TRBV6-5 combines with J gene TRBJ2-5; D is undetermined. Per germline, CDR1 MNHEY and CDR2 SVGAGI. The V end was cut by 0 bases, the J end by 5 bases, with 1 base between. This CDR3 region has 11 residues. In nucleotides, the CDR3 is TGTGCCAGCAGTTACTCGGAGACCCAGTACTTC. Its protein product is CASSYSETQYF.